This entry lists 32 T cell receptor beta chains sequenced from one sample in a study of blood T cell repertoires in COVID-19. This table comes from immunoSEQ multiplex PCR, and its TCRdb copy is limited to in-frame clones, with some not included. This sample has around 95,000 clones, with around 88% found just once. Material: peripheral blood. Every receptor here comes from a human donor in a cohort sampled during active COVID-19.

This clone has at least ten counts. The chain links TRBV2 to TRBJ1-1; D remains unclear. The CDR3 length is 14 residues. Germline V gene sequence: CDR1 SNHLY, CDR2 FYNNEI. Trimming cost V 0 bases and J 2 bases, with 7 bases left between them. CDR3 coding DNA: TGTGCCAGCAGTGAAGCTATGGCCAACACTGAAGCTTTCTTT. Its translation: CASSEAMANTEAFF.

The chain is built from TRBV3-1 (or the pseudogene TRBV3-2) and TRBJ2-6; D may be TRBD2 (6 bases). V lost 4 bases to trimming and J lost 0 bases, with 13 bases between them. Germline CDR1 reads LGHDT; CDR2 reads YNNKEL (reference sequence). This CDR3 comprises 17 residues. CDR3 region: CASSPGTGDSGANVLTF. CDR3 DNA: TGTGCCAGCAGCCCTGGGACGGGAGACTCTGGGGCCAACGTCCTGACTTTC.

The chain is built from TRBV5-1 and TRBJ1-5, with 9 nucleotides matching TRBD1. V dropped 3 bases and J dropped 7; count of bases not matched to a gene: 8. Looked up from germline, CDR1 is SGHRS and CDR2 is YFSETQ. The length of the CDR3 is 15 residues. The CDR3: CASSSQGALGQPQHF. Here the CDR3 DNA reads TGCGCCAGCAGCTCACAGGGGGCTCTAGGACAGCCCCAGCATTTT.

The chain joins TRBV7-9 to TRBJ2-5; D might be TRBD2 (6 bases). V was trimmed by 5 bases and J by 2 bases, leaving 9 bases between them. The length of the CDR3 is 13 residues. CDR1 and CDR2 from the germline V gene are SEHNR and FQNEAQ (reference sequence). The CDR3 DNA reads TGTGCCAGCAGCCCGGGACTTCAAGAGACCCAGTACTTC. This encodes CASSPGLQETQYF. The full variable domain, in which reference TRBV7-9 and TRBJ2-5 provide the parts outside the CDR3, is DTGVSQNPRHKITKRGQNVTFRCDPISEHNRLYWYRQTLGQGPEFLTYFQNEAQLEKSRLLSDRFSAERPKGSFSTLEIQRTEQGDSAMYLCASSPGLQETQYFGPGTRLLVL.

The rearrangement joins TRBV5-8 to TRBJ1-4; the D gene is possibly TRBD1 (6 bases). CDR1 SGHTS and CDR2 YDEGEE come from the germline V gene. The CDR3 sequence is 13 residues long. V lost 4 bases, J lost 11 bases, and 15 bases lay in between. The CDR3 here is CASSAGTIGKLFF. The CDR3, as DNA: TGTGCCAGCAGCGCCGGGACAATAGGGAAACTGTTTTTT.

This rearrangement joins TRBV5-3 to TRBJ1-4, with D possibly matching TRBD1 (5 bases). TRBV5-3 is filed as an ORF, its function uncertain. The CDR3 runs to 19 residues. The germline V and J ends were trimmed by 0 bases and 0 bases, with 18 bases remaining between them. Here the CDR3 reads CARSLVDWGQLTTNEKLFF. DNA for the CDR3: TGTGCCAGAAGCTTGGTGGATTGGGGCCAGCTTACAACTAATGAAAAACTGTTTTTT.

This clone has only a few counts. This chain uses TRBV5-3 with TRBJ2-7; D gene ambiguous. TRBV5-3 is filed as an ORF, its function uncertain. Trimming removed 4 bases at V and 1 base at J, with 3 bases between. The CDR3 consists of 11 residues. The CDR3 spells CARSLSYEQYF. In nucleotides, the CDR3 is TGTGCCAGAAGCCTGTCCTACGAGCAGTACTTC.

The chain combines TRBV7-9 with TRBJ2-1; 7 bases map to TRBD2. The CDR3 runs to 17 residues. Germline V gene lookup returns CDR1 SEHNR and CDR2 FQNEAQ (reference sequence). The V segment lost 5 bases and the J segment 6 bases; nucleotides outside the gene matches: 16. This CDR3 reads CASSLPRQAGESNEQFF. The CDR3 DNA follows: TGTGCCAGCAGCCTCCCCCGCCAGGCGGGAGAGTCCAATGAGCAGTTCTTC.

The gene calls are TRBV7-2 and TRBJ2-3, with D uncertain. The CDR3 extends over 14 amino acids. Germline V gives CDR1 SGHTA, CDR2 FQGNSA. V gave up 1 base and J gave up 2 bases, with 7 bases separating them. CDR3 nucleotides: TGTGCCAGCAGCTTAGACCTAGACACAGATACGCAGTATTTT. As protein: CASSLDLDTDTQYF. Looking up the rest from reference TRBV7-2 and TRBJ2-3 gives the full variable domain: GAGVSQSPSNKVTEKGKDVELRCDPISGHTALYWYRQSLGQGLEFLIYFQGNSAPDKSGLPSDRFSAERTGGSVSTLTIQRTQQEDSAVYLCASSLDLDTDTQYFGPGTRLTVL.

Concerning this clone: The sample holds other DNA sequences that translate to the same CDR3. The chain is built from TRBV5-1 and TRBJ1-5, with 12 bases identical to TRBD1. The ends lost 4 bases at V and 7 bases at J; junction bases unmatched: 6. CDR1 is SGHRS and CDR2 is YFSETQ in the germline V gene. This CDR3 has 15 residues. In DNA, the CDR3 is TGCGCCAGCAGCACGGGGACAGGGGGCGGACAGCCCCAGCATTTT. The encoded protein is CASSTGTGGGQPQHF. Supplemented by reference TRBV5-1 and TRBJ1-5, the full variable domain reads KAGVTQTPRYLIKTRGQQVTLSCSPISGHRSVSWYQQTPGQGLQFLFEYFSETQRNKGNFPGRFSGRQFSNSRSEMNVSTLELGDSALYLCASSTGTGGGQPQHFGDGTRLSIL.

CDR3 sequence reads: CASSQDQDFEQFF. CDR3 DNA sequence: TGTGCCAGCAGCCAAGATCAGGACTTTGAGCAGTTCTTC. The chain is built from TRBV3-1 (or the pseudogene TRBV3-2) and TRBJ2-1, with D possibly being TRBD2 (5 bases). V was trimmed by 0 bases and J by 9 bases, leaving 9 bases between them. CDR1 and CDR2 from the germline V gene are LGHDT and YNNKEL (reference sequence). This CDR3 has 13 residues.

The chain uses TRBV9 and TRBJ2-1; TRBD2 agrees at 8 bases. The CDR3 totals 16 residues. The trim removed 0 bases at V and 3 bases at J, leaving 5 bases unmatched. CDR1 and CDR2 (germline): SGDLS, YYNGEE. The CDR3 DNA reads TGTGCCAGCAGCGTAGTCGGGACTAGGGGCTACAATGAGCAGTTCTTC. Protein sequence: CASSVVGTRGYNEQFF.

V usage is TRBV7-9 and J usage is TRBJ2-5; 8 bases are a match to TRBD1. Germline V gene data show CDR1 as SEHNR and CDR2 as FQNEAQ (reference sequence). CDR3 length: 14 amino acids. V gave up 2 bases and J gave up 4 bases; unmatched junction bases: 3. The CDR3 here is CASSLTGGVETQYF. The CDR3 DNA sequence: TGTGCCAGCAGCTTAACAGGGGGTGTAGAGACCCAGTACTTC.

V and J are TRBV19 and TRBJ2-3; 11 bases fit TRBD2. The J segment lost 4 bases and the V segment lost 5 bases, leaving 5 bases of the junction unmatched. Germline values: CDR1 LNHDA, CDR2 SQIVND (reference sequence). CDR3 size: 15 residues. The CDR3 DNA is TGTGCCAGTAGTGTTAGCGGGAGGGAGGCAGATACGCAGTATTTT. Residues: CASSVSGREADTQYF.

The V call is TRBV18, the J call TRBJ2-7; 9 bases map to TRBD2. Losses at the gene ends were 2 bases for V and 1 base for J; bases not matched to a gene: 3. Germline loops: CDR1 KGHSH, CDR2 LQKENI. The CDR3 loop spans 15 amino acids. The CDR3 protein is CASSPGLAFSYEQYF. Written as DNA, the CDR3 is TGTGCCAGCTCACCAGGACTAGCGTTTTCCTACGAGCAGTACTTC. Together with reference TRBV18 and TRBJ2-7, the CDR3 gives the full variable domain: NAGVMQNPRHLVRRRGQEARLRCSPMKGHSHVYWYRQLPEEGLKFMVYLQKENIIDESGMPKERFSAEFPKEGPSILRIQQVVRGDSAAYFCASSPGLAFSYEQYFGPGTRLTVT.

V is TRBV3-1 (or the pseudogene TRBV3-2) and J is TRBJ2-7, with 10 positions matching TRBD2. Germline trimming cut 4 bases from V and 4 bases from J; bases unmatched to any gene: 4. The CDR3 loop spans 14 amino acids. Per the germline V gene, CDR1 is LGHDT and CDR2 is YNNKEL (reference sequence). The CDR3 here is CASSPLAGVYEQYF. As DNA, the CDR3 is TGTGCCAGCAGCCCGCTAGCGGGAGTTTACGAGCAGTACTTC.

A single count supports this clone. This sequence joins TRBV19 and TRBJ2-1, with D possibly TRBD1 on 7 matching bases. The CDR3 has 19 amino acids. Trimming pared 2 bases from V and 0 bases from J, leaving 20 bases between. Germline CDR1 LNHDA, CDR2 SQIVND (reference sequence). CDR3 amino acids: CASSIRAKGGTDSYNEQFF. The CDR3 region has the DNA TGTGCCAGTAGTATAAGGGCAAAAGGAGGGACAGACTCCTACAATGAGCAGTTCTTC.

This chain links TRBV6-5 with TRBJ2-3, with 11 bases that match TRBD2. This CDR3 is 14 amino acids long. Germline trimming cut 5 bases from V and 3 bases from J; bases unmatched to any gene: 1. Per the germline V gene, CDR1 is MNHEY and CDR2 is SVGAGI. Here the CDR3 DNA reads TGTGCCAGCAGTACTAGCGGGAGTACAGATACGCAGTATTTT. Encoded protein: CASSTSGSTDTQYF.

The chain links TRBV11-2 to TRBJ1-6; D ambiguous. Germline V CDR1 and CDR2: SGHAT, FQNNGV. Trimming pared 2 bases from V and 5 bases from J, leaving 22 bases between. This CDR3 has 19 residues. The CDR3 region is CASSLRFQAISINNSPLHF. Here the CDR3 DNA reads TGTGCCAGCAGCTTACGGTTCCAGGCCATTTCCATAAATAATTCACCCCTCCACTTT.

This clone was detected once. CDR3 nucleotides: TGTGCCACCAGTGATTTGGTAGCGGGAGCGAGGGAGACCCAGTACTTC. It yields the protein CATSDLVAGARETQYF. The V call is TRBV24-1, the J call TRBJ2-5; 9 nucleotides line up with TRBD2. Germline V gene sequence: CDR1 KGHDR, CDR2 SFDVKD. The CDR3 contains 16 residues. With V trimmed by 0 bases and J by 5 bases, 6 bases remained unmatched.

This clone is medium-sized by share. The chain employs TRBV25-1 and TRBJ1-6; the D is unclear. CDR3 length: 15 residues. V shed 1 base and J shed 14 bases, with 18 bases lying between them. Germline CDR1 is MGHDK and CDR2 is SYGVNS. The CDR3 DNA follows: TGTGCCAGCAGTGAATCGAGGGCCGACGCTTCTTCCCTCCACTTT. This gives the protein CASSESRADASSLHF.

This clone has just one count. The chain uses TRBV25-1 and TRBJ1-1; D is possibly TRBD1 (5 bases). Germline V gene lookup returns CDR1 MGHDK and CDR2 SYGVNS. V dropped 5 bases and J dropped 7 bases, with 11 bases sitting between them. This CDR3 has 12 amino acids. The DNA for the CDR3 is TGTGCCAGCAGTAGGGGAACCAGTGAAGCTTTCTTT. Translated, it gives CASSRGTSEAFF.

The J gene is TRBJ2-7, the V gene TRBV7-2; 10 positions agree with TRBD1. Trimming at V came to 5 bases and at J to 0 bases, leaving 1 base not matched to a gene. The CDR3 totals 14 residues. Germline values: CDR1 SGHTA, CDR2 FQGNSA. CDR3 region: CASSRDRGSYEQYF. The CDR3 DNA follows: TGTGCCAGCAGCCGGGACAGGGGCTCCTACGAGCAGTACTTC. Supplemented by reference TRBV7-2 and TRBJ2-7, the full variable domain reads GAGVSQSPSNKVTEKGKDVELRCDPISGHTALYWYRQSLGQGLEFLIYFQGNSAPDKSGLPSDRFSAERTGGSVSTLTIQRTQQEDSAVYLCASSRDRGSYEQYFGPGTRLTVT.

The CDR3 DNA reads as TGTGCCAGCAGTTCCGGGGGTGGGGGTCCTGGAAACACCATATATTTT. Amino acid sequence: CASSSGGGGPGNTIYF. The chain uses TRBV28 and TRBJ1-3; the D gene is possibly TRBD1 (5 bases). CDR3 size: 16 residues. V shed 4 bases and J shed 2 bases, with 15 bases lying between them. Per the germline V gene, CDR1 is MDHEN and CDR2 is SYDVKM. The full variable domain, rest sourced from reference TRBV28 and TRBJ1-3, is DVKVTQSSRYLVKRTGEKVFLECVQDMDHENMFWYRQDPGLGLRLIYFSYDVKMKEKGDIPEGYSVSREKKERFSLILESASTNQTSMYLCASSSGGGGPGNTIYFGEGSWLTVV.

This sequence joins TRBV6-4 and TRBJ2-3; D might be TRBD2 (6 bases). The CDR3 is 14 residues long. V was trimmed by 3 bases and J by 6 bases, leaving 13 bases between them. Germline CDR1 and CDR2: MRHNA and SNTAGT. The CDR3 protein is CASSEGDSADTQYF. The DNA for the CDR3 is TGTGCCAGCAGTGAAGGGGACTCCGCGGATACGCAGTATTTT.

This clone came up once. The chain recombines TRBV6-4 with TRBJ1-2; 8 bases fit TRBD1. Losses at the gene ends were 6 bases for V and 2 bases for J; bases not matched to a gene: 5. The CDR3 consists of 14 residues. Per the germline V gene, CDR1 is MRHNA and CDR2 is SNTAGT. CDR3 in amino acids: CASRAGTGNYGYTF. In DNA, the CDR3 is TGTGCCAGCAGGGCTGGGACAGGAAACTATGGCTACACCTTC.

The CDR3 sequence: CASRRDSRNTEAFF. The CDR3 DNA reads TGTGCCAGCAGACGGGACAGCCGGAACACTGAAGCTTTCTTT. The rearrangement joins TRBV6-6 to TRBJ1-1; 7 bases are a match to TRBD1. Germline loops: CDR1 MNHNY, CDR2 SVGAGI (reference sequence). There are 14 residues in the CDR3. V dropped 6 bases and J dropped 1; count of bases not matched to a gene: 5.

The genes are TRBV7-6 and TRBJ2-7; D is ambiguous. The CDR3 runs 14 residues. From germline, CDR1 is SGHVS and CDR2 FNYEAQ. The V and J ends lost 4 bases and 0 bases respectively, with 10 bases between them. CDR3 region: CASSSGASSYEQYF. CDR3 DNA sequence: TGTGCCAGCAGCTCCGGAGCTAGCTCCTACGAGCAGTACTTC.

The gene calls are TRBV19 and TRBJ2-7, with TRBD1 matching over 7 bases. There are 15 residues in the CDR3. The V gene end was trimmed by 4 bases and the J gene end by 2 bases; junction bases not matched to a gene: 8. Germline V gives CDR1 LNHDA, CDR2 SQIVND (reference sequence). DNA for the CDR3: TGTGCCAGTAGTACTGCGAGGGGGCGGGCCTACGAGCAGTACTTC. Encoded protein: CASSTARGRAYEQYF.

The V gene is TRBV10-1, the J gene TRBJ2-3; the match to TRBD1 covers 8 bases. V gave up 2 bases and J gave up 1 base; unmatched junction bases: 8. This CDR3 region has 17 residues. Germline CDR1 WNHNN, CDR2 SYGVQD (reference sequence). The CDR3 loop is CASSEAGTGGRTDTQYF. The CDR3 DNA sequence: TGCGCCAGCAGTGAGGCCGGGACAGGCGGCCGCACAGATACGCAGTATTTT.

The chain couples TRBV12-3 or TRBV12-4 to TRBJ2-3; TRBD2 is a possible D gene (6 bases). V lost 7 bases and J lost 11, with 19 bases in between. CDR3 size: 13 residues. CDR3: CASTLRLGGGQYF. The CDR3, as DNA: TGTGCCAGCACCCTCAGACTCGGGGGTGGGCAGTATTTT.

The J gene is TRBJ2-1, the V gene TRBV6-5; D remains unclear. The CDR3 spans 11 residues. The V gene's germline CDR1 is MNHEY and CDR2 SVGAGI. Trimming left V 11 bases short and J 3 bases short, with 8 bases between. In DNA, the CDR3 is TGTGCCGCACGCGGCTACAATGAGCAGTTCTTC. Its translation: CAARGYNEQFF.